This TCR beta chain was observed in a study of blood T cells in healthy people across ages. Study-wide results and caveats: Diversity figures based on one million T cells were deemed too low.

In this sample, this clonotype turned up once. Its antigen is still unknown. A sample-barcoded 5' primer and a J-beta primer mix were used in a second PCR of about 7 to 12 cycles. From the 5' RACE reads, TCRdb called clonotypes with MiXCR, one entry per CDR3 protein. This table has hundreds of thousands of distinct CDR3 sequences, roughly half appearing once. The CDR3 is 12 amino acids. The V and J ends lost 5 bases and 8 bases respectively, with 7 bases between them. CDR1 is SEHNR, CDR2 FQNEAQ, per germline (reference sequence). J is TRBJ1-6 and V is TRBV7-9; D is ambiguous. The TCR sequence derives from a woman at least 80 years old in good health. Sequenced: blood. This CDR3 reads CASSALDSPLHF. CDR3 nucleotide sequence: TGTGCCAGCAGCGCCCTCGATTCACCCCTCCACTTT. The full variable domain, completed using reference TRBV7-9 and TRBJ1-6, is DTGVSQNPRHKITKRGQNVTFRCDPISEHNRLYWYRQTLGQGPEFLTYFQNEAQLEKSRLLSDRFSAERPKGSFSTLEIQRTEQGDSAMYLCASSALDSPLHFGNGTRLTVT.